These 2 T cell receptor beta chains share one sample of origin, sequenced in a study of blood T cell repertoires in COVID-19. TCRdb's table, derived via immunoSEQ multiplex PCR, lists solely in-frame clones and lacks some. The sample holds 120,000 or so clones; around 89% are singletons and the top ten take around 30%. Sequencing input: peripheral blood. These receptors were collected from a man aged 65 to 85 with active or convalescent COVID-19.

This clone appeared a single time. Here the CDR3 DNA reads TGTGCCAGCACCCGAGGCGCGTTTTCCTACGAGCAGTACTTC. Protein: CASTRGAFSYEQYF. The chain carries TRBV5-8 and TRBJ2-7; D unclear. Germline CDR1 reads SGHTS; CDR2 reads YDEGEE. V was pared by 6 bases and J by 1 base, with 14 bases between. CDR3 length: 14 residues.

Relative to its sample, this clone is medium-sized. Mismatch with germline at one junction end may stem from a read error. The chain joins TRBV7-7 to TRBJ2-7; TRBD2 matches at 10 bases. The CDR3 totals 19 residues. Germline CDR1 reads SSHAT; CDR2 reads FNYEAQ (reference sequence). CDR3 bases: TGTGCTAGCACCCACTCGTCCCCTAGCGGGAGTTTATACGGGACCGGGCAGTACTTC. It specifies CASTHSSPSGSLYGTGQYF.